What follows are 10 T cell receptor beta chains derived from one specimen sequenced in a study of blood T cell repertoires in COVID-19. Libraries were prepared by immunoSEQ multiplex PCR; TCRdb keeps only in-frame clonotypes and omits some of them. The table records around 200,000 clones, about 84% of them present only once. The source material was PBMCs or T cells enriched from blood (not recorded which). Receptor source: a man aged 35 to 55 with acute COVID-19.

This chain connects TRBV30 to TRBJ1-6, with D perhaps matching TRBD1 (5 bases). Trimming took off 2 bases at V and 10 bases at J, with 15 bases between the two ends. CDR1 and CDR2 from the germline V gene are GTSNPN and SVGIG (reference sequence). This CDR3 has 14 residues. For the CDR3, the DNA is TGTGCCTGGAGTCAAAAGGGAAGGGGATCACCCCTCCACTTT. Its protein product is CAWSQKGRGSPLHF.

This chain joins TRBV2 and TRBJ2-7; D gene ambiguous. Looked up from germline, CDR1 is SNHLY and CDR2 is FYNNEI. V gave up 6 bases and J gave up 2 bases, with 20 bases separating them. The CDR3 is 16 residues long. CDR3: CASRPPVRSSPYEQYF. The CDR3 nucleotides read TGTGCCAGCAGACCCCCTGTTCGGAGTTCTCCCTACGAGCAGTACTTC.

The chain has TRBV2 and TRBJ1-6, with TRBD1 identical over 9 bases. CDR1 SNHLY and CDR2 FYNNEI come from the germline V gene. The J segment lost 10 bases and the V segment lost 6 bases, leaving 10 bases of the junction unmatched. There are 15 residues in the CDR3. Written as DNA, the CDR3 is TGTGCCAGCAGGGAGGACAGGGGTTTTGAGTCACCCCTCCACTTT. The encoded protein is CASREDRGFESPLHF. Using reference TRBV2 and TRBJ1-6 for the parts outside the CDR3, the full variable domain is EPEVTQTPSHQVTQMGQEVILRCVPISNHLYFYWYRQILGQKVEFLVSFYNNEISEKSEIFDDQFSVERPDGSNFTLKIRSTKLEDSAMYFCASREDRGFESPLHFGNGTRLTVT.

The chain employs TRBV20-1 and TRBJ2-7; D gene uncertain. CDR3 length equals 11 residues. Trimming took 3 bases from V and 4 from J, leaving 7 bases between them. Germline V lookup: CDR1 DFQATT, CDR2 SNEGSKA (reference sequence). The CDR3 region is CSARQLYEQYF. DNA of the CDR3: TGCAGTGCTAGGCAACTATACGAGCAGTACTTC.

J is TRBJ2-5 and V is TRBV6-2 or TRBV6-3; maybe TRBD1 (5 bases). Trimming took off 5 bases at V and 5 bases at J, with 21 bases between the two ends. CDR1 and CDR2 from the germline V gene are MNHEY and SVGEGT. The CDR3 length is 16 residues. CDR3 DNA: TGTGCCAGCAGTCCCCAGGGATGGCAGGTCGGGGAGACCCAGTACTTC. Translating it yields CASSPQGWQVGETQYF.

The table lists this clone with a few counts. The sample has other DNA sequences that encode this CDR3 too. This sequence joins TRBV28 and TRBJ1-5, with unresolved D. The CDR3 covers 13 residues. CDR1 is MDHEN, CDR2 SYDVKM, per germline. Trimming shortened V by 6 bases and J by 0 bases, and 6 bases separated the two germline ends. In DNA form, the CDR3 reads TGTGCCAGCAGACTTTATAGCAATCAGCCCCAGCATTTT. Protein sequence: CASRLYSNQPQHF. Complete variable domain (other parts from reference TRBV28 and TRBJ1-5): DVKVTQSSRYLVKRTGEKVFLECVQDMDHENMFWYRQDPGLGLRLIYFSYDVKMKEKGDIPEGYSVSREKKERFSLILESASTNQTSMYLCASRLYSNQPQHFGDGTRLSIL.

The chain has TRBV6-2 or TRBV6-3 and TRBJ2-7; D possibly corresponds to TRBD2 (6 bases). CDR1 is MNHEY and CDR2 is SVGEGT in the germline V gene. V lost 2 bases and J lost 12, with 11 bases in between. This CDR3 region has 11 residues. The CDR3 DNA reads TGTGCCAGCAGTTACCGGCGGGACCCGTACTTC. Translation: CASSYRRDPYF.

V and J are TRBV19 and TRBJ1-1, with TRBD1 matching 7 bases. The junction had 3 bases not matched to a gene; V was cut back by 1 base and J by 4 bases. This CDR3 spans 14 amino acids. CDR1 is LNHDA and CDR2 is SQIVND in the germline V gene (reference sequence). CDR3 amino acids: CASSIGQGGTEAFF. As DNA, the CDR3 is TGTGCCAGTAGTATAGGACAGGGAGGCACTGAAGCTTTCTTT.

The chain recombines TRBV4-2 with TRBJ2-1; TRBD2 matches 8 bases. There are 19 residues in the CDR3. J was trimmed by 5 bases and V by 0 bases; bases with no gene match: 15. The germline gives CDR1 LGHNA, CDR2 YNFKEQ. The CDR3 reads CASSQEWVAGIGGDNEQFF. The CDR3 DNA reads as TGTGCCAGCAGCCAAGAGTGGGTAGCGGGGATTGGGGGTGACAATGAGCAGTTCTTC.

This chain links TRBV9 with TRBJ2-5; 9 nucleotides line up with TRBD2. CDR3 length: 17 residues. J lost 1 base, V lost 0 bases, and 7 bases had no gene match. Germline V gene lookup returns CDR1 SGDLS and CDR2 YYNGEE. CDR3 in DNA: TGTGCCAGCAGCGTAGGATCTCTAGCGGGGTTCCAAGAGACCCAGTACTTC. It is translated as CASSVGSLAGFQETQYF.